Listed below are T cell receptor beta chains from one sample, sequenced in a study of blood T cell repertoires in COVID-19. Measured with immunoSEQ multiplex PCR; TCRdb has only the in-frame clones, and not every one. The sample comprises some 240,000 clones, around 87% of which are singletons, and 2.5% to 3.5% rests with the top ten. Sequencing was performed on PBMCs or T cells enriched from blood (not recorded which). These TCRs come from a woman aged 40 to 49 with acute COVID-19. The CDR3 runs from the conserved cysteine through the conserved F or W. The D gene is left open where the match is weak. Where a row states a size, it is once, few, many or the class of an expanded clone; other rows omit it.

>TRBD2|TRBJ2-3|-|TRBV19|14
TGTGCCAGCAAAGGACTAGCGGGAGCGGATACGCAGTATTTT
CASKGLAGADTQYF
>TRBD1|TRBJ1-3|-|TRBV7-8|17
TGTGCCAGCAGCCCGAGACAGGGCCTTATCTCTGGAAACACCATATATTTT
CASSPRQGLISGNTIYF
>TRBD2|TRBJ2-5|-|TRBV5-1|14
TGCGCCAGCAGCTTGGCACTAGCGCCGGAGACCCAGTACTTC
CASSLALAPETQYF
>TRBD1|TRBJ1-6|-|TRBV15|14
TGTGCCACCAGCAGCACAGGGGCCGACTCACCCCTCCACTTT
CATSSTGADSPLHF
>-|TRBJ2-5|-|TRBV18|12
TGTGCCAGCTCACCAGGGGGCGAGACCCAGTACTTC
CASSPGGETQYF
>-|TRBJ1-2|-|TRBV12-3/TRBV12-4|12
TGTGCCAGCAGTGGGACTGACTATGGCTACACCTTC
CASSGTDYGYTF
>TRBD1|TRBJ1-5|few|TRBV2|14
TGTGCCAGCAGTATTAGGGGGCCCGGTCAGCCCCAGCATTTT
CASSIRGPGQPQHF
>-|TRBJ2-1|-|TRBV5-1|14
TGCGCCAGCAGCTTGAGTATAGCGGACAATGAGCAGTTCTTC
CASSLSIADNEQFF
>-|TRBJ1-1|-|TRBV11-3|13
TGTGCCAGCAGCAAGCGAGGGAACACTGAAGCTTTCTTT
CASSKRGNTEAFF
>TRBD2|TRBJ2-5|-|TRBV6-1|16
TGTGCCAGCAGTGCTACAGGGCGGGAGGGCCAGGAGACCCAGTACTTC
CASSATGREGQETQYF
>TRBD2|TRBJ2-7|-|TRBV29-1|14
TGCAGCGTTAGTACTAGCGGAAGCTCCTACGAGCAGTACTTC
CSVSTSGSSYEQYF
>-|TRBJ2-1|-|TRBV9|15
TGTGCCAGCAGCCTCACAGGGAGTCGCCTTGATGAGCAGTTCTTC
CASSLTGSRLDEQFF
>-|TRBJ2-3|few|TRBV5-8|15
TGTGCCAGCGTCCCTGGGAGAACCCTAGGAGATACGCAGTATTTT
CASVPGRTLGDTQYF
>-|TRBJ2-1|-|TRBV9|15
TGTGCCAGCAGCGTAGATCGCGTCTCCTACAATGAGCAGTTCTTC
CASSVDRVSYNEQFF
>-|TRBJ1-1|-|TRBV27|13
TGTGCCAGCAGTAGTTCGGGGAACACTGAAGCTTTCTTT
CASSSSGNTEAFF
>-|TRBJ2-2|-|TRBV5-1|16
TGCGCCAGCAGCTTGAACCCACGCGGGAACACCGGGGAGCTGTTTTTT
CASSLNPRGNTGELFF
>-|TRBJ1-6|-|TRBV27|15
TGTGCCAGCAGTTTTTCCATGGGAGGGACATCACCCCTCCACTTT
CASSFSMGGTSPLHF
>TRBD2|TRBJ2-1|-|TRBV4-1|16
TGCGCCAGCAGCCCCAGACTAGCGGGAGGGAACAATGAGCAGTTCTTC
CASSPRLAGGNNEQFF
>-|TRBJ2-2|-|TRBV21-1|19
TGTGCCAGCAACATAACCGGGACTAGCGGGACTAATGGGACCGGGGAGCTGTTTTTT
CASNITGTSGTNGTGELFF
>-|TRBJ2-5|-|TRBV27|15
TGTGCCAGCAGTTTATCGTTGCGACAGAAAGAGACCCAGTACTTC
CASSLSLRQKETQYF
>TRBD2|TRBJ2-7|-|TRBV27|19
TGTGCCAGTAAGACTAGCGGGTATTCCGGGGCCCGGGTCGGAGACGAGCAGTACTTC
CASKTSGYSGARVGDEQYF
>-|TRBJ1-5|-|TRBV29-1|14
TGCAGCGCCGGGGGGAGGGGGAGCAATCAGCCCCAGCATTTT
CSAGGRGSNQPQHF
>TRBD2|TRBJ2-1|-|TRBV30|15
TGTGCCTGCACCAGAGCGGGGCATCCCTACAATGAGCAGTTCTTC
CACTRAGHPYNEQFF
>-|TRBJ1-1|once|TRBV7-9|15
TGTGCCAGCAGCTTACTCACGGGGAAGGACACTGAAGCTTTCTTT
CASSLLTGKDTEAFF
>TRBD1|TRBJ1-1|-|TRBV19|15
TGTGCCAGTAGCTCCACCCGAGCGGGACAGGGACGAGCTTTCTTT
CASSSTRAGQGRAFF
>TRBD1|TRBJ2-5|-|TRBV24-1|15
TGTGCCACCAGCCCGGGACAGAAGATTCAAGAGACCCAGTACTTC
CATSPGQKIQETQYF
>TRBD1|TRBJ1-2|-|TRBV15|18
TGTGCCACCAGCAGAGTGAGGACAGGGGGCGACCTACGACATGGCTACACCTTC
CATSRVRTGGDLRHGYTF
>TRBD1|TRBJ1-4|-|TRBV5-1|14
TGCGCCAGCAGCAGCACGGGACAGGAGGAAAAACTGTTTTTT
CASSSTGQEEKLFF
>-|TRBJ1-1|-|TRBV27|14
TGTGCCAGCAGTTTACAACAACCGAACACTGAAGCTTTCTTT
CASSLQQPNTEAFF
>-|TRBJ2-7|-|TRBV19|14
TGTGCCAGTAGTATAGGCAGGGGTGAGTACGAGCAGTACTTC
CASSIGRGEYEQYF
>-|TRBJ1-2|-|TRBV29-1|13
TGCAGCGAAAGGACAGCGGCTAACTATGGCTACACCTTC
CSERTAANYGYTF
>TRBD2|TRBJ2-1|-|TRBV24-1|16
TGTGCCACCAGTGTTGGGACTAGCCGTATCAACAATGAGCAGTTCTTC
CATSVGTSRINNEQFF
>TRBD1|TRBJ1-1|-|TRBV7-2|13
TGTGCCAGCAGCTTAGGAGGGGGCGCAAAAGCTTTCTTT
CASSLGGGAKAFF
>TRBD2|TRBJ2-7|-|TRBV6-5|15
TGTGCCAGCAGTTACTCAGCGGGAGGGACCTACGAGCAGTACTTC
CASSYSAGGTYEQYF
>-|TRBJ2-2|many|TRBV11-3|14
TGTGCCAGCAGCCGGGCCGAAGGGGCTGGGGAGCTGTTTTTT
CASSRAEGAGELFF
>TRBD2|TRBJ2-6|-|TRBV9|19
TGTGCCAGCAGCGTCAGCTTCACGGGGGGAGTCTCTGGGGCCAACGTCCTGACTTTC
CASSVSFTGGVSGANVLTF
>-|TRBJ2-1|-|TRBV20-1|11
TGCAGTGCTAGTGACAGCAATGAGCAGTTCTTC
CSASDSNEQFF
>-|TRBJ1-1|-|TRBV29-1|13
TGCAGCGCCGCGACAGGCATGAACACTGAAGCTTTCTTT
CSAATGMNTEAFF